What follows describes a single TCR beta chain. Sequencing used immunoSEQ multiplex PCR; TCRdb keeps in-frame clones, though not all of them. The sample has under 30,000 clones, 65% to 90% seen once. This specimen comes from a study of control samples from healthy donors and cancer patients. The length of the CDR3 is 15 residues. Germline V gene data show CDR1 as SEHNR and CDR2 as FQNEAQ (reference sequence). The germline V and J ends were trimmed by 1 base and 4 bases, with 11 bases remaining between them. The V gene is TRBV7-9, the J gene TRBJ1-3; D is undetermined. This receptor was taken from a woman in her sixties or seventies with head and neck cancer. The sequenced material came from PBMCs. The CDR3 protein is CASSLGPGNGNTIYF. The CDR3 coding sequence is TGTGCCAGCAGCTTAGGGCCTGGGAACGGAAACACCATATATTTT.